What follows describes a single TCR beta chain. Only in-frame clones appear in the TCRdb table, and some are missing; sequencing was by immunoSEQ multiplex PCR. The data show about 73,000 clones, with just over 90% seen just once and about 0.26% held by the top ten. The data originate from a study of technical replicates of blood from several donors. The CDR3 runs to 15 residues. Looked up from germline, CDR1 is SEHNR and CDR2 is FQNEAQ (reference sequence). V trimming: 4 bases; J trimming: 3 bases; junction bases outside the gene matches: 3. V and J are TRBV7-9 and TRBJ2-2; 9 bases match TRBD2. Sequenced input: T cells isolated from PBMCs. This sequence was found in a human donor in good health. The CDR3 sequence is CASSSPSGDTGELFF. As DNA, the CDR3 is TGTGCCAGCAGCTCGCCTAGCGGGGACACCGGGGAGCTGTTTTTT. The full variable domain, in which reference TRBV7-9 and TRBJ2-2 provide the parts outside the CDR3, is DTGVSQNPRHKITKRGQNVTFRCDPISEHNRLYWYRQTLGQGPEFLTYFQNEAQLEKSRLLSDRFSAERPKGSFSTLEIQRTEQGDSAMYLCASSSPSGDTGELFFGEGSRLTVL.